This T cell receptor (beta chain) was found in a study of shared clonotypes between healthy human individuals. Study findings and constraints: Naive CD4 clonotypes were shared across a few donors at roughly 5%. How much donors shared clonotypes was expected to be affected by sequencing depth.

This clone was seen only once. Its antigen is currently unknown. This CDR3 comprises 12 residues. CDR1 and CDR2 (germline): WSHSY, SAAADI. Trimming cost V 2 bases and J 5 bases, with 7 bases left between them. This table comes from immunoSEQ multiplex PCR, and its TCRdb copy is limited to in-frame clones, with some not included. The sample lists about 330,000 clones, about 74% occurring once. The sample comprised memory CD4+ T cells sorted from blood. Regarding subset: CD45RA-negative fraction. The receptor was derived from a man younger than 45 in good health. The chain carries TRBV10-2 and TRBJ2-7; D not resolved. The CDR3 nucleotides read TGCGCCAGCAGTGAGCGGCCCCACGAGCAGTACTTC. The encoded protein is CASSERPHEQYF.